The next 30 T cell receptor beta chains were all read from a single sample in a study of blood T cell repertoires in COVID-19 (dated by TCRdb to 2018 to 2020). Libraries were built with the immunoSEQ multiplex PCR assay. The immuneACCESS repertoire file appears here via TCRdb, limited to in-frame rearrangements. These files lack a portion of the clones; in checked studies, under half of the deficit traces to unresolved V genes, and the cause of the others is not known. The table for this sample lists about 170,000 clones; around 82% of them were counted only once. The leading ten clones occupy 9.5% to 13% of the sample. The source material was peripheral blood. Receptors originate from a man aged 65 to 79 with active or convalescent COVID-19.

This chain links TRBV4-3 with TRBJ1-5; possibly TRBD1 for D (5 bases). This CDR3 spans 13 amino acids. The germline V and J ends were trimmed by 0 bases and 6 bases, with 6 bases remaining between them. Germline CDR1 LGHNA, CDR2 YSLEER. DNA for the CDR3: TGCGCCAGCAGCCAAGATCAGGGTCAGCCCCAGCATTTT. It is translated as CASSQDQGQPQHF.

The rearrangement joins TRBV11-2 to TRBJ2-7; 8 nucleotides agree with TRBD2. Per the germline V gene, CDR1 is SGHAT and CDR2 is FQNNGV. After removal of 1 base from V and 1 base from J, the junction contained 6 bases not matched to a gene. The CDR3 covers 16 residues. The CDR3 region has the DNA TGTGCCAGCAGCTTAGGGTCGGGAGGGATTTCCTACGAGCAGTACTTC. It encodes CASSLGSGGISYEQYF.

CDR3 DNA: TGTGCTAGTGGTTTGGTTGCAGGGGGTAGCAATCAGCCCCAGCATTTT. It codes for CASGLVAGGSNQPQHF. The chain carries TRBV12-5 and TRBJ1-5; TRBD1 agrees at 7 bases. V lost 0 bases, J lost 0 bases, and 2 bases stayed unmatched. The germline CDR1 and CDR2 sequences are LGHNT and FRNRAP. The CDR3 spans 16 residues.

The gene calls are TRBV7-2 and TRBJ1-1, with TRBD1 matching over 10 bases. CDR3 length equals 14 residues. The germline gives CDR1 SGHTA, CDR2 FQGNSA. The ends lost 0 bases at V and 10 bases at J; junction bases unmatched: 5. The CDR3: CASSLADRGQRAFF. The DNA of the CDR3 is TGTGCCAGCAGCTTAGCTGACAGGGGGCAAAGAGCTTTCTTT.

This chain uses TRBV14 with TRBJ2-1; D may be TRBD1 (5 bases). The CDR3 runs to 15 residues. Germline CDR1 and CDR2: SGHDN and FVKESK. V was shortened by 4 bases and J by 8 bases, with 18 bases between the two germline ends. CDR3 sequence reads: CASSPIWGQDDEQFF. The CDR3 nucleotides are TGTGCCAGCAGCCCAATTTGGGGCCAAGACGATGAGCAGTTCTTC. The whole variable domain, remainder taken from reference TRBV14 and TRBJ2-1, is EAGVTQFPSHSVIEKGQTVTLRCDPISGHDNLYWYRRVMGKEIKFLLHFVKESKQDESGMPNNRFLAERTGGTYSTLKVQPAELEDSGVYFCASSPIWGQDDEQFFGPGTRLTVL.

V and J are TRBV6-2 or TRBV6-3 and TRBJ1-1; no firm D call. The germline CDR1 and CDR2 sequences are MNHEY and SVGEGT. Trimming shortened V by 2 bases and J by 1 base, and 5 bases separated the two germline ends. CDR3 length: 13 residues. CDR3 region: CASSYPGNTEAFF. Here the CDR3 DNA reads TGTGCCAGCAGTTACCCGGGGAACACTGAAGCTTTCTTT.

This clone occurred a few times. The CDR3 DNA sequence: TGTGCCACACGACAGGTTGGAGCCTACAATGAGCAGTTCTTC. Its protein is CATRQVGAYNEQFF. The V gene is TRBV28, the J gene TRBJ2-1; possible D gene TRBD1, 6 bases. V lost 10 bases to trimming and J lost 2 bases, with 15 bases between them. The CDR3 contains 14 residues. CDR1 is MDHEN, CDR2 SYDVKM, per germline.

The chain employs TRBV7-9 and TRBJ2-3, with 14 bases matching TRBD2. The junction had 8 bases not matched to a gene; V was cut back by 5 bases and J by 4 bases. Germline assignment: CDR1 SEHNR and CDR2 FQNEAQ (reference sequence). This CDR3 contains 17 residues. CDR3 DNA: TGTGCCAGCAGCCCCCGGACTAGCGGGAGGCTCGCAGATACGCAGTATTTT. This gives the protein CASSPRTSGRLADTQYF.

V is TRBV10-2 and J is TRBJ1-1, with a weak D call TRBD1 (5 bases). CDR3 length: 14 residues. The V and J ends lost 2 bases and 5 bases respectively, with 12 bases between them. Looked up from germline, CDR1 is WSHSY and CDR2 is SAAADI. The CDR3 DNA follows: TGCGCCAGCAGTGAGGGACACCGGGGGACTGAAGCTTTCTTT. Amino acid sequence: CASSEGHRGTEAFF.

The chain uses TRBV7-3 and TRBJ2-3; 7 bases map to TRBD2. V dropped 5 bases and J dropped 8; count of bases not matched to a gene: 7. Germline values: CDR1 SGHTA, CDR2 FQGTGA. This CDR3 is 13 amino acids long. Written as DNA, the CDR3 is TGTGCCAGCAGCCTAGTGGGGGAGGGTACGCAGTATTTT. Amino acid sequence: CASSLVGEGTQYF.

The chain employs TRBV2 and TRBJ1-1; the match to TRBD1 covers 9 bases. The CDR3 spans 14 residues. Germline V lookup: CDR1 SNHLY, CDR2 FYNNEI. J lost 4 bases, V lost 4 bases, and 4 bases had no gene match. The CDR3 nucleotides are TGTGCCAGCAGTGCACAGGGGGCGTTCACTGAAGCTTTCTTT. Its protein product is CASSAQGAFTEAFF.

The chain links TRBV20-1 to TRBJ1-5, with TRBD1 matching 8 bases. Germline assignment: CDR1 DFQATT and CDR2 SNEGSKA (reference sequence). This CDR3 spans 17 amino acids. Trimming cost V 4 bases and J 11 bases; bases outside gene matches: 22. CDR3 residues: CSAIDGGRGQASGAQHF. DNA of the CDR3: TGCAGTGCTATTGATGGAGGGCGGGGACAGGCGTCGGGGGCCCAGCATTTT.

The V gene is TRBV7-6, the J gene TRBJ2-2, with TRBD1 matching 8 bases. The CDR3 covers 15 residues. Germline assignment: CDR1 SGHVS and CDR2 FNYEAQ. After removal of 3 bases from V and 3 bases from J, the junction contained 3 bases not matched to a gene. DNA for the CDR3: TGTGCCAGCAGCTTCGCAGGGGGCTACACCGGGGAGCTGTTTTTT. Translating gives CASSFAGGYTGELFF.

The chain combines TRBV7-2 with TRBJ2-1; D might be TRBD1 (6 bases). From germline, CDR1 is SGHTA and CDR2 FQGNSA. V dropped 5 bases and J dropped 4 bases, with 18 bases sitting between them. This CDR3 spans 16 amino acids. The CDR3 protein is CASSAQPGHSYNEQFF. Written as DNA, the CDR3 is TGTGCCAGCAGCGCTCAACCGGGACACTCTTACAATGAGCAGTTCTTC. The full variable domain, completed using reference TRBV7-2 and TRBJ2-1, is GAGVSQSPSNKVTEKGKDVELRCDPISGHTALYWYRQSLGQGLEFLIYFQGNSAPDKSGLPSDRFSAERTGGSVSTLTIQRTQQEDSAVYLCASSAQPGHSYNEQFFGPGTRLTVL.

The gene calls are TRBV30 and TRBJ1-5, with 7 bases matching TRBD1. The V gene's germline CDR1 is GTSNPN and CDR2 SVGIG (reference sequence). Germline trimming cut 5 bases from V and 5 bases from J; bases unmatched to any gene: 6. The CDR3 spans 13 residues. This CDR3 is CAWAGGGYQPQHF. The DNA of the CDR3 is TGTGCCTGGGCAGGGGGTGGGTATCAGCCCCAGCATTTT.

The chain links TRBV30 to TRBJ2-7; TRBD2 aligns across 7 bases. From germline, CDR1 is GTSNPN and CDR2 SVGIG (reference sequence). V shed 3 bases, J shed 1 base, and the junction held 12 bases outside the gene matches. The CDR3 covers 16 residues. Here the CDR3 reads CAWSLYSGSGSYEQYF. The CDR3 coding sequence is TGTGCCTGGAGCTTGTACAGCGGTAGCGGGTCCTACGAGCAGTACTTC.

This chain links TRBV19 with TRBJ2-1, with 12 bases identical to TRBD2. J lost 3 bases, V lost 1 base, and 4 bases had no gene match. CDR1 is LNHDA and CDR2 is SQIVND in the germline V gene (reference sequence). CDR3 size: 17 residues. The CDR3 DNA is TGTGCCAGTAGTATAGTCGGGACTAGCGGGTTCTACAATGAGCAGTTCTTC. It is translated as CASSIVGTSGFYNEQFF.

This clone was found a few times. This sequence joins TRBV18 and TRBJ2-5; TRBD1 matches 10 bases. The V gene's germline CDR1 is KGHSH and CDR2 LQKENI. This CDR3 spans 14 amino acids. The J segment lost 5 bases and the V segment lost 5 bases, leaving 5 bases of the junction unmatched. DNA of the CDR3: TGTGCCAGCTCAGTGACAGGGGGCAGTGAGACCCAGTACTTC. Amino acids: CASSVTGGSETQYF.

V usage is TRBV6-2 or TRBV6-3 and J usage is TRBJ2-1; tentatively, D is TRBD2 (6 bases). Trimming took 5 bases from V and 15 from J, leaving 14 bases between them. CDR3 length: 11 residues. From germline, CDR1 is MNHEY and CDR2 SVGEGT. The CDR3 coding sequence is TGTGCCAGCAGTGCCCCGGGACTGGTGTTCTTC. Amino acids: CASSAPGLVFF.

DNA of the CDR3: TGTGCCACCAGTGATTTGCAGCAGGGGGCTAGCTCTGAGCAGTTCTTC. It encodes CATSDLQQGASSEQFF. The chain couples TRBV24-1 to TRBJ2-1, with 8 bases matching TRBD1. The J segment lost 9 bases and the V segment lost 0 bases, leaving 9 bases of the junction unmatched. Germline CDR1 reads KGHDR; CDR2 reads SFDVKD. The CDR3 consists of 16 residues.

The chain has TRBV19 and TRBJ1-1; the D is unclear. V was trimmed by 8 bases and J by 0 bases, leaving 25 bases between them. There are 18 residues in the CDR3. Germline CDR1 LNHDA, CDR2 SQIVND (reference sequence). The CDR3 bases are TGTGCCAGTCGCGGAGGGTTATCTGCCCAACTCTTGAACACTGAAGCTTTCTTT. Its protein product is CASRGGLSAQLLNTEAFF. The complete variable domain, with remaining parts taken from reference TRBV19 and TRBJ1-1, reads DGGITQSPKYLFRKEGQNVTLSCEQNLNHDAMYWYRQDPGQGLRLIYYSQIVNDFQKGDIAEGYSVSREKKESFPLTVTSAQKNPTAFYLCASRGGLSAQLLNTEAFFGQGTRLTVV.

This chain uses TRBV2 with TRBJ2-3; TRBD2 is a possible D gene (5 bases). Germline V lookup: CDR1 SNHLY, CDR2 FYNNEI. The V end lost 11 bases, the J end lost 6 bases, and 18 bases lay between the germline ends. CDR3 length: 13 amino acids. For the CDR3, the DNA is TGTGCCTATACGATCAGCGCGGGTGATACGCAGTATTTT. Amino acid sequence: CAYTISAGDTQYF.

Only a few counts were recorded for this clone. The genes are TRBV24-1 and TRBJ2-1, with D possibly TRBD2 on 5 matching bases. The CDR3 length is 11 residues. Germline CDR1 is KGHDR and CDR2 is SFDVKD. V was pared by 4 bases and J by 8 bases, with 5 bases between. CDR3 sequence reads: CATSDGDEQFF. The CDR3 DNA reads TGTGCCACCAGTGACGGGGATGAGCAGTTCTTC.

The chain recombines TRBV9 with TRBJ2-1; D unresolved. The ends were cut back, 0 bases at V and 9 bases at J, with 10 bases in the middle. The germline CDR1 and CDR2 sequences are SGDLS and YYNGEE. The CDR3 runs to 13 residues. CDR3 in DNA: TGTGCCAGCAGCGTAGTTCTAGTCGGTGAGCAGTTCTTC. Protein: CASSVVLVGEQFF.

The chain carries TRBV6-1 and TRBJ1-4, with 8 bases aligning to TRBD1. Per the germline V gene, CDR1 is MNHNS and CDR2 is SASEGT. The ends lost 3 bases at V and 3 bases at J; junction bases unmatched: 3. This CDR3 is built from 15 residues. The CDR3 DNA reads as TGTGCCAGCAGTGACAGGGGGCTAGCTAATGAAAAACTGTTTTTT. Protein product: CASSDRGLANEKLFF.

The chain links TRBV29-1 to TRBJ2-7, with 11 nucleotides matching TRBD2. Trimming cost V 2 bases and J 4 bases; bases outside gene matches: 16. Germline V gene data show CDR1 as SQVTM and CDR2 as ANQGSEA. The CDR3 runs 18 residues. CDR3 DNA sequence: TGCAGCGTTGAACTTAATAAGAGAGGAACTAGCGGGAGATACGAGCAGTACTTC. Encoded protein: CSVELNKRGTSGRYEQYF.

The chain recombines TRBV7-7 with TRBJ2-5; the D gene is possibly TRBD1 (6 bases). Germline CDR1 is SSHAT and CDR2 is FNYEAQ (reference sequence). V was cut by 3 bases and J by 9 bases, with 14 bases left in between. This CDR3 spans 13 amino acids. The CDR3 DNA follows: TGTGCCAGCAGCTTCAGACAGGCCGACGCCCAGTACTTC. Translation gives CASSFRQADAQYF.

This sequence joins TRBV30 and TRBJ1-5; 10 bases line up with TRBD1. The CDR3 covers 16 residues. Per germline, CDR1 GTSNPN and CDR2 SVGIG (reference sequence). J was trimmed by 4 bases and V by 5 bases; bases with no gene match: 11. The chain's CDR3 is CAWGSGTGVRNQPQHF. The CDR3 nucleotides are TGTGCCTGGGGATCCGGGACAGGGGTGAGGAATCAGCCCCAGCATTTT.

The J gene is TRBJ2-7, the V gene TRBV5-1; TRBD1 agrees at 9 bases. After removal of 4 bases from V and 4 bases from J, the junction contained 3 bases not matched to a gene. The CDR3 is 13 residues long. The germline V gene has CDR1 SGHRS and CDR2 YFSETQ. The CDR3 DNA reads as TGCGCCAGCAGCCCGGACAGGGGATACGAGCAGTACTTC. Its translation: CASSPDRGYEQYF.

The rearrangement joins TRBV6-5 to TRBJ1-1, with D tentatively TRBD1 (6 bases). CDR1 and CDR2 (germline): MNHEY, SVGAGI. The CDR3 is made up of 13 amino acids. Written as DNA, the CDR3 is TGTGCTACCAAGGGCAGGGGCAAACGGGGAGCTTTCTTT. As protein: CATKGRGKRGAFF.